Each of the 13 T cell receptor beta chains below was sequenced from the same sample in a study of precursors of human CD4 cytotoxic T cells. Sorted CD4+ central memory, effector memory, IL-7R-high TEMRA and IL-7R-negative TEMRA cells underwent bulk UMI sequencing. TCRdb re-analysed the reads in MiXCR, keeping a single row per CDR3 protein. Counted here are 500 to 550 distinct CDR3 sequences, roughly 13% occurring once; the ten biggest clones make up less than 15%. Material: memory CD4+ T cells from blood (PBMCs). The receptors derive from a human donor in good health.

This clonotype is termed large. For the CDR3, the DNA is TGTGCCAGCCAAGCTGGGACCCAGTACTTC. This gives the protein CASQAGTQYF. This chain uses TRBV2 with TRBJ2-5; no firm D call. With 8 bases removed from V and 7 bases from J, the gap between germline ends came to 8 bases. The CDR3 has 10 residues. The germline CDR1 and CDR2 sequences are SNHLY and FYNNEI.

The gene calls are TRBV12-3 or TRBV12-4 and TRBJ2-5; possible D gene TRBD1, 5 bases. CDR3 length: 13 amino acids. Trimming stripped 7 bases from V and 2 bases from J, with 11 bases between. CDR3 DNA sequence: TGTGCCAGCAAGCTGGCAGGGCAAGAGACCCAGTACTTC. Protein: CASKLAGQETQYF.

The chain carries TRBV12-3 or TRBV12-4 and TRBJ1-1, with no clear D. The CDR3 totals 14 residues. Trimming took off 6 bases at V and 1 base at J, with 12 bases between the two ends. The DNA for the CDR3 is TGTGCCAGCAGCCCCCCGCGGGCGAACACTGAAGCTTTCTTT. Its translation: CASSPPRANTEAFF.

In its sample, this clonotype ranks as large. CDR3: CASSFSLGQGDSGELFF. The CDR3 DNA follows: TGTGCCAGCAGTTTCTCTTTAGGACAGGGGGACAGCGGGGAGCTGTTTTTT. The V call is TRBV12-3 or TRBV12-4, the J call TRBJ2-2; 10 bases line up with TRBD1. The CDR3 covers 17 residues. V was pared by 3 bases and J by 7 bases, with 11 bases of the junction left unmatched.

This clonotype was seen more than once but under ten times. This rearrangement joins TRBV5-1 to TRBJ2-1; D remains ambiguous. The germline gives CDR1 SGHRS, CDR2 YFSETQ. Trimming cost V 4 bases and J 7 bases, with 12 bases left between them. The CDR3 totals 13 residues. CDR3 protein: CASSLPTGNEQFF. DNA of the CDR3: TGCGCCAGCAGCCTCCCAACTGGAAATGAGCAGTTCTTC.

This clonotype was seen more than once but under ten times. The chain couples TRBV3-1 to TRBJ2-7; D remains unclear. With 0 bases removed from V and 3 bases from J, the gap between germline ends came to 21 bases. The germline V gene encodes CDR1 LGHDT and CDR2 YNNKEL (reference sequence). The CDR3 spans 18 residues. This CDR3 reads CASSQDWQEWATDYEQYF. The DNA of the CDR3 is TGTGCCAGCAGCCAAGATTGGCAGGAGTGGGCCACAGACTACGAGCAGTACTTC.

This clonotype is deemed large (0.1 to 1%). The V call is TRBV7-9, the J call TRBJ1-1, with a possible D match to TRBD1 (5 bases). CDR1 and CDR2 (germline): SEHNR, FQNEAQ (reference sequence). Trimming pared 2 bases from V and 4 bases from J, leaving 11 bases between. The CDR3 length is 14 residues. CDR3 coding DNA: TGTGCCAGCAGCTTACAGGGAGTGGGCACTGAAGCTTTCTTT. Translation: CASSLQGVGTEAFF.

This clonotype has just a few counts. J is TRBJ2-3 and V is TRBV4-1; D is undetermined. Germline assignment: CDR1 MGHRA and CDR2 YSYEKL. Trimming shortened V by 2 bases and J by 0 bases, and 9 bases separated the two germline ends. The CDR3 has 15 amino acids. CDR3 DNA sequence: TGCGCCAGCAGCCAACCGGGCACGAGCACAGATACGCAGTATTTT. This sequence encodes CASSQPGTSTDTQYF.

This chain uses TRBV19 with TRBJ2-5, with D perhaps matching TRBD1 (5 bases). Germline CDR1 and CDR2: LNHDA and SQIVND (reference sequence). The CDR3 extends over 13 amino acids. Trimming removed 6 bases from V and 2 bases from J, with 10 bases in between. CDR3 amino acids: CASSPDRQETQYF. In DNA form, the CDR3 reads TGTGCCAGTAGCCCCGACAGACAAGAGACCCAGTACTTC. The full variable domain, its missing parts supplied by reference TRBV19 and TRBJ2-5, is DGGITQSPKYLFRKEGQNVTLSCEQNLNHDAMYWYRQDPGQGLRLIYYSQIVNDFQKGDIAEGYSVSREKKESFPLTVTSAQKNPTAFYLCASSPDRQETQYFGPGTRLLVL.

CDR3 in amino acids: CASSDFVSSGNTIYF. The CDR3 DNA reads as TGTGCCAGCAGTGACTTCGTTTCCTCTGGAAACACCATATATTTT. J is TRBJ1-3 and V is TRBV2; D ambiguous. Per the germline V gene, CDR1 is SNHLY and CDR2 is FYNNEI. CDR3 length equals 15 residues. The V end lost 3 bases, the J end lost 0 bases, and 9 bases lay between the germline ends.

The V and J genes are TRBV7-9 and TRBJ1-1; possibly TRBD1 for D (6 bases). V was pared by 1 base and J by 2 bases, with 11 bases between. The CDR3 is 15 amino acids. Germline V gene lookup returns CDR1 SEHNR and CDR2 FQNEAQ (reference sequence). This chain's CDR3 is CASSLDGGLNTEAFF. CDR3 nucleotides: TGTGCCAGCAGCTTAGATGGGGGCCTTAACACTGAAGCTTTCTTT.

By sample share, this clonotype is large. This chain connects TRBV5-5 to TRBJ2-1, with 8 bases fitting TRBD1. Germline lookup yields CDR1 SGHKS and CDR2 YYEKEE (reference sequence). The CDR3 runs to 15 residues. Trimming took 1 base from V and 2 from J; bases not matched to a gene: 2. CDR3 sequence: CASSLRDRTYNEQFF. Here the CDR3 DNA reads TGTGCCAGCAGCTTGCGGGACAGGACCTACAATGAGCAGTTCTTC.

This clonotype was recorded once. This rearrangement joins TRBV21-1 to TRBJ2-5; the D call of TRBD2 is as the table states it, not checked on the DNA. TRBV21-1 is classified as a pseudogene. The CDR3 spans 17 residues. This chain's CDR3 is CASDHRTSEEFMETQYF. The CDR3 DNA follows: TGTGCCAGCGATCACCGGACTAGCGAGGAATTTATGGAGACCCAGTACTTC.